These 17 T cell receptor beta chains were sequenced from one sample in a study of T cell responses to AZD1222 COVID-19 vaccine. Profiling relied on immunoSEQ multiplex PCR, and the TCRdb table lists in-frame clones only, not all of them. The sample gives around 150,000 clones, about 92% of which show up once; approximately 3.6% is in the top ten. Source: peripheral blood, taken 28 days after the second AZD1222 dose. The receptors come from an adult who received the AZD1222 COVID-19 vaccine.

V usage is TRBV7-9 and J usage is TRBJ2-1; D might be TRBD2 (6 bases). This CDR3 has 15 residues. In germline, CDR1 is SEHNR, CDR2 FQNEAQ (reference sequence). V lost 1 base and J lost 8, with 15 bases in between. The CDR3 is CASSLVLAEPDEQFF. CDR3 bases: TGTGCCAGCAGCTTAGTGTTAGCGGAGCCCGATGAGCAGTTCTTC.

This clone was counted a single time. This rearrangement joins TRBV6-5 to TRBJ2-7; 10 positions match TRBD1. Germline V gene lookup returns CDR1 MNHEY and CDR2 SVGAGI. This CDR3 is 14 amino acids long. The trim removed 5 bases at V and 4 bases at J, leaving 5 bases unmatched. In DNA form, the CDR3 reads TGTGCCAGCAGTACATGGACAGGGGGGTACGAGCAGTACTTC. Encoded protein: CASSTWTGGYEQYF.

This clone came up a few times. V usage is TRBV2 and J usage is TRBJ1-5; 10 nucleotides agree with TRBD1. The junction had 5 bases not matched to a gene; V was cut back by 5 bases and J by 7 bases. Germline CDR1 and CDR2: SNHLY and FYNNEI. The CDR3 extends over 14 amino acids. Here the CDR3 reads CASSRQGARQPQHF. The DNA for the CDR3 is TGTGCCAGCAGTAGACAGGGGGCGCGCCAGCCCCAGCATTTT.

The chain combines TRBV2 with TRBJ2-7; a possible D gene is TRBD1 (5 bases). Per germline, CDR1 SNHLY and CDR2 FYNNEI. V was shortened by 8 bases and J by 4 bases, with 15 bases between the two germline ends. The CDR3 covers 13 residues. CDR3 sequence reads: CASEAGFRYEQYF. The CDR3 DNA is TGTGCCAGCGAAGCAGGGTTTCGGTACGAGCAGTACTTC.

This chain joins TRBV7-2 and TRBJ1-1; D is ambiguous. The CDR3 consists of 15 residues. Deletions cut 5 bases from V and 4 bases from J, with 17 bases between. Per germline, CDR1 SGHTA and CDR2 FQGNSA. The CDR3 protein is CASSKEGFAATEAFF. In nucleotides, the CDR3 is TGTGCCAGCAGCAAGGAAGGTTTCGCGGCCACTGAAGCTTTCTTT.

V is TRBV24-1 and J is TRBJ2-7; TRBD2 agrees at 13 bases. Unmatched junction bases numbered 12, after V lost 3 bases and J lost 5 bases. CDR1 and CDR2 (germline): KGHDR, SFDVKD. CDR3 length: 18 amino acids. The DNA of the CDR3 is TGTGCCACCAGTGATAGCTCTGGACTAGCGGGAGTCAACAACGAGCAGTACTTC. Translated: CATSDSSGLAGVNNEQYF.

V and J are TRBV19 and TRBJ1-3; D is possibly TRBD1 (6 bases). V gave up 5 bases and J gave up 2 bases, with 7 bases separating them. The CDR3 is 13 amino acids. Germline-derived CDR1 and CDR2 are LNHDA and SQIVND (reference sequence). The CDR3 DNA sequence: TGTGCCAGTAGTGCAGGGGCTGGAAACACCATATATTTT. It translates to CASSAGAGNTIYF.

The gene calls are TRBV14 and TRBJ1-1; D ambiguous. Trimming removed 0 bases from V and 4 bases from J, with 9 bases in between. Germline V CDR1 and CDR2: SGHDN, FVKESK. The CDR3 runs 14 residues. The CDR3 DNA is TGTGCCAGCAGCCAAGAGTGGGGAGGCACTGAAGCTTTCTTT. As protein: CASSQEWGGTEAFF.

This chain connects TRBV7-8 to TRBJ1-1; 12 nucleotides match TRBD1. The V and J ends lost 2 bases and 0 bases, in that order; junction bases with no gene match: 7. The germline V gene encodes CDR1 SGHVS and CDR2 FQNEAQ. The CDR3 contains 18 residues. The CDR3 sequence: CASSLKVGTGGMNTEAFF. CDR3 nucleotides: TGTGCCAGCAGCTTAAAGGTCGGGACAGGGGGCATGAACACTGAAGCTTTCTTT.

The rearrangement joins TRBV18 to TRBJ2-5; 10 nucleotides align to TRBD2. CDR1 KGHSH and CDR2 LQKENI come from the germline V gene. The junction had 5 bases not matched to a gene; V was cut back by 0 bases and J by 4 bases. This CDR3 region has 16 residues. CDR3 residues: CASSPPLAGAGETQYF. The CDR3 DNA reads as TGTGCCAGCTCACCACCGCTAGCGGGAGCAGGAGAGACCCAGTACTTC.

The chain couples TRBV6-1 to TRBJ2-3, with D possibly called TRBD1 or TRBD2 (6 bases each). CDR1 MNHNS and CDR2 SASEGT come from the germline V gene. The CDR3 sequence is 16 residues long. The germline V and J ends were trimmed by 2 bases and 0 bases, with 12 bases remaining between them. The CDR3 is CASSERRGTSTDTQYF. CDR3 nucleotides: TGTGCCAGCAGTGAACGTAGGGGGACTAGCACAGATACGCAGTATTTT.

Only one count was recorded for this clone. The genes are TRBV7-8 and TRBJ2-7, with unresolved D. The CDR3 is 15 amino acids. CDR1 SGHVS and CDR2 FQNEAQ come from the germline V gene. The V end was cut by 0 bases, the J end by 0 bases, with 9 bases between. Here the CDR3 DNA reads TGTGCCAGCAGCTTAGCGCGCGACGGCTCCTACGAGCAGTACTTC. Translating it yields CASSLARDGSYEQYF.

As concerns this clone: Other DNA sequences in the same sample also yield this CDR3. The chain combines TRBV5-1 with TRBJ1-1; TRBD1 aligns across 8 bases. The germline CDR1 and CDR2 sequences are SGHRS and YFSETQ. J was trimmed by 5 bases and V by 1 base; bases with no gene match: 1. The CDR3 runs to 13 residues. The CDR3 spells CASSLTGGTEAFF. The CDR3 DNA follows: TGCGCCAGCAGCTTGACAGGGGGAACTGAAGCTTTCTTT.

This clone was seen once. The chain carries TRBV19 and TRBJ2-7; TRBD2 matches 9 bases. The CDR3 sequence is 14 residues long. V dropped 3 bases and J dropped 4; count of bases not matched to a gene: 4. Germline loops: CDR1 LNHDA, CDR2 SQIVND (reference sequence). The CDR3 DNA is TGTGCCAGTAGTATCGGCGGGAGGGCTTACGAGCAGTACTTC. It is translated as CASSIGGRAYEQYF.

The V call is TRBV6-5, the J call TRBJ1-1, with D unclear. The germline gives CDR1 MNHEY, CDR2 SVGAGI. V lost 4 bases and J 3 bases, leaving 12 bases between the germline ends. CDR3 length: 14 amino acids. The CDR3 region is CASSLAGRDTEAFF. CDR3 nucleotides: TGTGCCAGCAGTTTGGCCGGGAGGGACACTGAAGCTTTCTTT.

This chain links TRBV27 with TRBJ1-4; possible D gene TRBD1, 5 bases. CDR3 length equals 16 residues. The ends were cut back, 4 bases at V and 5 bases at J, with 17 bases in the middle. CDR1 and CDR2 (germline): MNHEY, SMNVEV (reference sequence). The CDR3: CASSSYLRGANEKLFF. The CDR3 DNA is TGTGCCAGCAGTTCCTACCTACGTGGGGCCAATGAAAAACTGTTTTTT.

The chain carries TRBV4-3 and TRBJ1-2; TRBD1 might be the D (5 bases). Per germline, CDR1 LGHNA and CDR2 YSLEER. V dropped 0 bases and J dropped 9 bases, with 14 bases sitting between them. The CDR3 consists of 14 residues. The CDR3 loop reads CASSQDRGSASYTF. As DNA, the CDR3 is TGCGCCAGCAGCCAAGACCGGGGCTCGGCGAGCTACACCTTC.